This T cell receptor (beta chain) was recorded in a study of blood T cell repertoires in COVID-19. Germline-derived CDR1 and CDR2 are ENHRY and SYGVKD. V shed 4 bases, J shed 4 bases, and the junction held 8 bases outside the gene matches. This CDR3 contains 15 residues. Profiled with immunoSEQ multiplex PCR; TCRdb holds only in-frame clones, not every one. The data show 300,000 to 400,000 clones, with 90% to 95% seen just once and 3.5% to 5% held by the top ten. The sequence came from a woman aged 25-40 years who had been exposed to COVID-19. The sample comprised PBMCs or T cells enriched from blood (not recorded which). The chain joins TRBV10-3 to TRBJ2-5, with TRBD2 matching 8 bases. The CDR3 loop is CAISGGGGPAETQYF. CDR3 bases: TGTGCCATCAGTGGCGGCGGGGGGCCCGCAGAGACCCAGTACTTC.